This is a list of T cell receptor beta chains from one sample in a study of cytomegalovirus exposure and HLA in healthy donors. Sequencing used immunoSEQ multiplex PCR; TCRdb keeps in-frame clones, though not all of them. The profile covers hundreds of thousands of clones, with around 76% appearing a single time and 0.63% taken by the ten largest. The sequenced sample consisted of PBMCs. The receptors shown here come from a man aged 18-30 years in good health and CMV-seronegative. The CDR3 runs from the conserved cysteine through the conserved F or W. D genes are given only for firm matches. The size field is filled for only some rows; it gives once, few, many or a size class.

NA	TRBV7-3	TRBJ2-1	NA	TGTGCCAGCAGCTTAAAAGGCCTATTGGGAGGCCATGAGCAGTTCTTC	CASSLKGLLGGHEQFF
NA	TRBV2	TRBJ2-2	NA	TGTGCCAGCAGTGTTTCTGCAGTTTTCACCGGGGAGCTGTTTTTT	CASSVSAVFTGELFF
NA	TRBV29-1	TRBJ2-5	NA	TGCAGCGCCTCGTACTTTGGGACCCAGTACTTC	CSASYFGTQYF
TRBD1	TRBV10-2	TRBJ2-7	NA	TGCGCCAGCAGAGAGACAGGGACAACCTACGAGCAGTACTTC	CASRETGTTYEQYF
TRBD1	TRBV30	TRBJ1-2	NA	TGTGCCTGGAGTTACGACAGGGTGCATAGCTACACCTTC	CAWSYDRVHSYTF
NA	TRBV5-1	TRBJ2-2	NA	TGCGCCAGCAGCCTTTCGGCAGCGGTTCCCAACACCGGGGAGCTGTTTTTT	CASSLSAAVPNTGELFF
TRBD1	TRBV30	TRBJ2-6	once	TGTGCCTGGACCCCGGGACAGGGTGTCTCTGGGGCCAACGTCCTGACTTTC	CAWTPGQGVSGANVLTF
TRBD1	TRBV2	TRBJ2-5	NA	TGTGCCAGCAGTGTCCTAGGACAGGAGCGTCAAGAGACCCAGTACTTC	CASSVLGQERQETQYF
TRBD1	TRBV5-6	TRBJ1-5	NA	TGTGCCAGCAGCTTATCCGGGACAGGGGGCAATCAGCCCCAGCATTTT	CASSLSGTGGNQPQHF
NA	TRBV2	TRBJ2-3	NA	TGTGCCAGCAGCGCTAGTGTGAGCACAGATACGCAGTATTTT	CASSASVSTDTQYF
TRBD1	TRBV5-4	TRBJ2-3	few	TGTGCCAGCAGCTTGTGGGGACAGGGGGCAGGAGATACGCAGTATTTT	CASSLWGQGAGDTQYF
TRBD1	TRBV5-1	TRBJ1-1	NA	TGCGCCAGCAGCATAGACAGGGGCGACACTGAAGCTTTCTTT	CASSIDRGDTEAFF
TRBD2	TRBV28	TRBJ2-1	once	TGTGCCAGCAGTCGCGGGACTAGCGGTAACAATGAGCAGTTCTTC	CASSRGTSGNNEQFF
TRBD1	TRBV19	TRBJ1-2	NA	TGTGCCAGTAGCCTAGGGACAGCCTATGGCTACACCTTC	CASSLGTAYGYTF
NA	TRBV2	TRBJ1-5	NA	TGTGCCAGCAGTGGGATAGGGGATGGGGATCGGCCCCAGCATTTT	CASSGIGDGDRPQHF
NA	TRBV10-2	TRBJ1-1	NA	TGCGCCAGCAGTGACAGGAACACTGAAGCTTTCTTT	CASSDRNTEAFF
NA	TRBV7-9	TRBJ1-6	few	TGTGCCAGCAGCCTCGGGGACTATAATTCACCCCTCCACTTT	CASSLGDYNSPLHF
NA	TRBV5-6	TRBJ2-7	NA	TGTGCCAGCAGCTTGGAGGGGCCCACCTACGAGCAGTACTTC	CASSLEGPTYEQYF
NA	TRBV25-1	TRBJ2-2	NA	TGTGCCAGCAACCAGGTCTCCGGGGAGCTGTTTTTT	CASNQVSGELFF
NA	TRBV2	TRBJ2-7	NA	TGTGCCAGCAGTGAAGGCGACAGTACAACCTACGAGCAGTACTTC	CASSEGDSTTYEQYF
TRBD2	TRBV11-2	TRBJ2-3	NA	TGTGCCAGCAGCCCCGGGACTAGCGGTTCTCGAGATACGCAGTATTTT	CASSPGTSGSRDTQYF
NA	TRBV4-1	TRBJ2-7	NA	TGCGCCAGCAGCCCCCCAGGGCGCTACGAGCAGTACTTC	CASSPPGRYEQYF